These 20 T cell receptor beta chains were sequenced from one sample in a study of blood T cell repertoires in COVID-19. Data came from immunoSEQ multiplex PCR; TCRdb stores just in-frame clones and leaves some out. The table lists 300,000 or so clones, roughly nine tenths of them singletons. The sample consisted of PBMCs or T cells enriched from blood (not recorded which). These receptors originate from a man aged 55 to 70 who had recovered from COVID-19.

This clone was seen just once. The J gene is TRBJ1-3, the V gene TRBV7-3; unclear D gene. CDR3 length: 17 residues. The ends were cut back, 0 bases at V and 0 bases at J, with 12 bases in the middle. Germline-derived CDR1 and CDR2 are SGHTA and FQGTGA. CDR3 DNA sequence: TGTGCCAGCAGCTTAACAGGTCCAGGCCGCTCTGGAAACACCATATATTTT. Protein product: CASSLTGPGRSGNTIYF.

The chain links TRBV5-4 to TRBJ2-7, with D possibly being TRBD1 (5 bases). V was clipped by 0 bases and J by 3 bases, with 13 bases between them. CDR3 size: 15 residues. Germline V gene sequence: CDR1 SGHNT, CDR2 YYREEE (reference sequence). The CDR3: CASSLGDGAIYEQYF. In DNA, the CDR3 is TGTGCCAGCAGCTTGGGGGATGGGGCCATCTACGAGCAGTACTTC.

The chain has TRBV11-2 and TRBJ1-3; no firm D call. V was cut by 2 bases and J by 2 bases, with 13 bases left in between. This CDR3 contains 16 residues. Germline CDR1 and CDR2: SGHAT and FQNNGV. The CDR3 here is CASSLLGRITGNTIYF. The CDR3 region has the DNA TGTGCCAGCAGCTTACTAGGGAGGATCACTGGAAACACCATATATTTT.

The V and J genes are TRBV6-5 and TRBJ2-1; tentative D call: TRBD2 (5 bases). The CDR3 is 13 residues long. Between the trimmed V and J ends, which lost 0 bases and 10 bases, there was a span of 10 bases. Germline-derived CDR1 and CDR2 are MNHEY and SVGAGI. CDR3 bases: TGTGCCAGCAGTTACTCGATAACTAGGGAGCAGTTCTTC. Translating gives CASSYSITREQFF.

This chain joins TRBV6-2 or TRBV6-3 and TRBJ2-5; a weak D match, TRBD2 (6 bases). Trimming stripped 2 bases from V and 0 bases from J, with 7 bases between. The CDR3 spans 14 residues. In germline, CDR1 is MNHEY, CDR2 SVGEGT. As DNA, the CDR3 is TGTGCCAGCAGTTACAGGGAGGACCAAGAGACCCAGTACTTC. It specifies CASSYREDQETQYF.

The rearrangement joins TRBV7-8 to TRBJ2-7; no clear D gene. Germline-derived CDR1 and CDR2 are SGHVS and FQNEAQ. Trimming pared 3 bases from V and 2 bases from J, leaving 5 bases between. CDR3 length: 12 amino acids. The CDR3 nucleotides read TGTGCCAGCAGCTTTACTGCCTACGAGCAGTACTTC. Translation gives CASSFTAYEQYF.

The V call is TRBV19, the J call TRBJ1-5; 9 bases fit TRBD1. V lost 6 bases and J lost 6; bases outside the gene matches: 9. The CDR3 is 15 residues long. CDR1 and CDR2 (germline): LNHDA, SQIVND (reference sequence). CDR3 sequence reads: CASSETGQGSQPQHF. The CDR3, as DNA: TGTGCCAGTAGCGAAACCGGACAGGGGAGTCAGCCCCAGCATTTT.

V gene TRBV4-2 combines with J gene TRBJ1-4, with 7 bases that match TRBD1. This CDR3 spans 18 amino acids. Germline V lookup: CDR1 LGHNA, CDR2 YNFKEQ. Trimming cost V 4 bases and J 0 bases; bases outside gene matches: 11. CDR3 sequence reads: CASSRNRGPVATNEKLFF. In DNA, the CDR3 is TGTGCCAGCAGCCGAAACAGGGGACCCGTTGCAACTAATGAAAAACTGTTTTTT.

The chain recombines TRBV5-4 with TRBJ1-1; a weak D match, TRBD1 (6 bases). Germline CDR1 SGHNT, CDR2 YYREEE (reference sequence). The CDR3 extends over 14 amino acids. V lost 4 bases and J 4 bases, leaving 14 bases between the germline ends. CDR3 sequence reads: CASSLRDTGTEAFF. CDR3 bases: TGTGCCAGCAGCCTCCGGGACACTGGCACTGAAGCTTTCTTT.

This clone has a count of ten or more. V usage is TRBV19 and J usage is TRBJ2-5; 14 nucleotides match TRBD2. This CDR3 contains 16 residues. V lost 4 bases to trimming and J lost 5 bases; unmatched junction nucleotides: 6. From germline, CDR1 is LNHDA and CDR2 SQIVND (reference sequence). The CDR3 sequence is CASSKGLAGEFETQYF. The CDR3 nucleotides read TGTGCCAGTAGTAAGGGACTAGCGGGAGAGTTTGAGACCCAGTACTTC.

The chain has TRBV5-4 and TRBJ2-5; tentative D call: TRBD2 (5 bases). CDR1 and CDR2 (germline): SGHNT, YYREEE (reference sequence). This CDR3 has 14 residues. Trimming left V 3 bases short and J 1 base short, with 10 bases between. The CDR3 DNA reads TGTGCCAGCAGCTCACGGACTTTCCAAGAGACCCAGTACTTC. Translated, it gives CASSSRTFQETQYF.

This sequence joins TRBV27 and TRBJ2-2; possibly TRBD2 for D (5 bases). The CDR3 is 15 amino acids. The ends were cut back, 3 bases at V and 4 bases at J, with 12 bases in the middle. The germline gives CDR1 MNHEY, CDR2 SMNVEV (reference sequence). In nucleotides, the CDR3 is TGTGCCAGCAGTTTCTCCAGCCGGGGCACCGGGGAGCTGTTTTTT. Translating gives CASSFSSRGTGELFF.

The chain has TRBV6-4 and TRBJ1-1; D not certain. V lost 3 bases and J 1 base, leaving 9 bases between the germline ends. Germline V gene data show CDR1 as MRHNA and CDR2 as SNTAGT. The CDR3 runs 14 residues. DNA for the CDR3: TGTGCCAGCAGTGATCCCCGGGGGAACACTGAAGCTTTCTTT. Translation: CASSDPRGNTEAFF.

The genes are TRBV12-3 or TRBV12-4 and TRBJ2-1; D ambiguous. The V and J ends lost 2 bases and 6 bases respectively, with 5 bases between them. The CDR3 covers 12 residues. The DNA for the CDR3 is TGTGCCAGCAGTTTAACGGGCAATGAGCAGTTCTTC. Protein: CASSLTGNEQFF.

V usage is TRBV7-2 and J usage is TRBJ1-2; perhaps TRBD1 as D (6 bases). This CDR3 comprises 16 residues. Germline V gene data show CDR1 as SGHTA and CDR2 as FQGNSA. V lost 1 base to trimming and J lost 7 bases, with 19 bases between them. The CDR3 spells CASSLENRQVGGGYTF. The CDR3 DNA follows: TGTGCCAGCAGCTTAGAGAACCGACAGGTCGGCGGTGGCTACACCTTC.

The chain links TRBV4-1 to TRBJ2-1; D is possibly TRBD1 (5 bases). This CDR3 spans 15 amino acids. CDR1 and CDR2 from the germline V gene are MGHRA and YSYEKL. The V and J ends lost 6 bases and 0 bases respectively, with 12 bases between them. CDR3 protein: CASRDRYSSYNEQFF. The DNA for the CDR3 is TGCGCCAGCAGAGACAGATACAGCTCCTACAATGAGCAGTTCTTC.

This chain links TRBV30 with TRBJ2-3; 8 bases agree with TRBD2. CDR1 and CDR2 from the germline V gene are GTSNPN and SVGIG (reference sequence). The CDR3 is made up of 16 amino acids. With V trimmed by 0 bases and J by 3 bases, 8 bases remained unmatched. CDR3: CAWSVWLAGLTDTQYF. CDR3 bases: TGTGCCTGGAGTGTATGGTTAGCGGGACTAACAGATACGCAGTATTTT.

The J gene is TRBJ2-5, the V gene TRBV6-1; D is uncertain. V lost 1 base to trimming and J lost 1 base, with 13 bases between them. Per the germline V gene, CDR1 is MNHNS and CDR2 is SASEGT. This CDR3 is 16 amino acids long. This CDR3 is CASSEGSPVIQETQYF. The CDR3 DNA reads TGTGCCAGCAGTGAAGGGAGCCCCGTCATCCAAGAGACCCAGTACTTC.

V usage is TRBV10-3 and J usage is TRBJ1-4, with D perhaps matching TRBD1 (6 bases). Per germline, CDR1 ENHRY and CDR2 SYGVKD. The CDR3 sequence is 13 residues long. Deletions cut 7 bases from V and 3 bases from J, with 9 bases between. CDR3 residues: CAINQGSNEKLFF. DNA for the CDR3: TGTGCCATCAATCAGGGGTCTAATGAAAAACTGTTTTTT.

The chain combines TRBV30 with TRBJ1-5; D is unclear. The CDR3 covers 13 residues. Germline CDR1 and CDR2: GTSNPN and SVGIG (reference sequence). Trimming took off 2 bases at V and 0 bases at J, with 5 bases between the two ends. The CDR3 is CAWSYSSNQPQHF. The CDR3 DNA is TGTGCCTGGAGTTACAGTAGCAATCAGCCCCAGCATTTT.